Listed below are T cell receptor beta chains from one sample, sequenced in a study of beta chain features in type 1 diabetes. Data came from immunoSEQ multiplex PCR; TCRdb stores just in-frame clones and leaves some out. Here the sample spans around 70,000 clones, about 50% being singletons. The specimen sequenced was central memory CD4+ T cells from blood. These receptors came from a young man with type 1 diabetes. CDR3s include the opening cysteine and the closing phenylalanine or tryptophan. The order of the fields is J gene, V gene, D gene, clone size, CDR3 protein, CDR3 DNA. The D gene is left open where the match is weak. Size tells how often a clone was seen (once, few, many) or the class of an expanded clone, and some rows leave it out.

J gene: TRBJ1-1
V gene: TRBV5-4
D gene: -
clone size: -
CDR3 protein: CASNLNTNTEAFF
CDR3 DNA: TGTGCCAGCAACCTGAACACGAACACTGAAGCTTTCTTT

J gene: TRBJ2-5
V gene: TRBV29-1
D gene: -
clone size: -
CDR3 protein: CSGGGRLQETQYF
CDR3 DNA: TGCAGCGGTGGGGGCAGGCTACAAGAGACCCAGTACTTC

J gene: TRBJ2-5
V gene: TRBV27
D gene: TRBD2
clone size: few
CDR3 protein: CASSPSGPWETQYF
CDR3 DNA: TGTGCCAGCAGTCCTAGCGGACCGTGGGAGACCCAGTACTTC

J gene: TRBJ2-5
V gene: TRBV2
D gene: TRBD1
clone size: -
CDR3 protein: CASSAGGLETQYF
CDR3 DNA: TGTGCCAGCAGTGCAGGGGGCTTGGAGACCCAGTACTTC

J gene: TRBJ2-7
V gene: TRBV18
D gene: -
clone size: -
CDR3 protein: CASSPGGNEQYF
CDR3 DNA: TGTGCCAGCTCACCAGGGGGGAACGAGCAGTACTTC

J gene: TRBJ2-7
V gene: TRBV13
D gene: -
clone size: -
CDR3 protein: CASSREEGGPSYEQYF
CDR3 DNA: TGTGCCAGCAGCCGCGAGGAGGGGGGGCCCTCCTACGAGCAGTACTTC

J gene: TRBJ2-7
V gene: TRBV15
D gene: -
clone size: -
CDR3 protein: CATSIQKSSYEQYF
CDR3 DNA: TGTGCCACCAGCATTCAGAAAAGCTCCTACGAGCAGTACTTC

J gene: TRBJ2-3
V gene: TRBV4-2
D gene: -
clone size: -
CDR3 protein: CASSQDRNPGGTDTQYF
CDR3 DNA: TGTGCCAGCAGCCAAGATCGGAATCCCGGCGGGACAGATACGCAGTATTTT

J gene: TRBJ2-3
V gene: TRBV30
D gene: -
clone size: few
CDR3 protein: CAWVDSQGDTQYF
CDR3 DNA: TGTGCCTGGGTGGACTCACAAGGGGATACGCAGTATTTT

J gene: TRBJ1-2
V gene: TRBV29-1
D gene: -
clone size: few
CDR3 protein: CSVRVGGYGYTF
CDR3 DNA: TGCAGCGTTCGGGTAGGTGGCTATGGCTACACCTTC

J gene: TRBJ1-1
V gene: TRBV11-2
D gene: -
clone size: -
CDR3 protein: CASSLGGRTEAFF
CDR3 DNA: TGTGCCAGCAGCTTGGGGGGACGCACTGAAGCTTTCTTT

J gene: TRBJ2-1
V gene: TRBV9
D gene: -
clone size: few
CDR3 protein: CASSVAGDNAYNEQFF
CDR3 DNA: TGTGCCAGCAGCGTAGCAGGGGATAACGCCTACAATGAGCAGTTCTTC

J gene: TRBJ2-5
V gene: TRBV29-1
D gene: -
clone size: few
CDR3 protein: CSVEEGGKTQYF
CDR3 DNA: TGCAGCGTTGAAGAAGGAGGGAAGACCCAGTACTTC

J gene: TRBJ1-4
V gene: TRBV23-1
D gene: TRBD1
clone size: -
CDR3 protein: CASEATGNEKLFF
CDR3 DNA: TGCGCCTCCGAGGCGACAGGGAATGAAAAACTGTTTTTT

J gene: TRBJ1-4
V gene: TRBV19
D gene: -
clone size: -
CDR3 protein: CASSPLGGYAEKLFF
CDR3 DNA: TGTGCCAGTAGTCCTTTGGGAGGGTACGCCGAAAAACTGTTTTTT

J gene: TRBJ2-5
V gene: TRBV18
D gene: -
clone size: -
CDR3 protein: CASSPGQGQETQYF
CDR3 DNA: TGTGCCAGCTCACCAGGGCAGGGCCAAGAGACCCAGTACTTC

J gene: TRBJ2-1
V gene: TRBV4-2
D gene: -
clone size: few
CDR3 protein: CASSQAAGEPYNEQFF
CDR3 DNA: TGTGCCAGCAGCCAAGCAGCCGGGGAACCCTACAATGAGCAGTTCTTC

J gene: TRBJ1-1
V gene: TRBV29-1
D gene: -
clone size: -
CDR3 protein: CSAATGRNTEAFF
CDR3 DNA: TGCAGCGCCGCCACAGGGCGGAACACTGAAGCTTTCTTT

J gene: TRBJ2-1
V gene: TRBV7-2
D gene: -
clone size: -
CDR3 protein: CASSLGSGSYNEQFF
CDR3 DNA: TGTGCCAGCAGCTTAGGTAGCGGCTCCTACAATGAGCAGTTCTTC

J gene: TRBJ2-2
V gene: TRBV6-5
D gene: TRBD2
clone size: few
CDR3 protein: CASNPRLAGYGELFF
CDR3 DNA: TGTGCCAGCAATCCCCGGCTAGCGGGGTATGGGGAGCTGTTTTTT

J gene: TRBJ2-3
V gene: TRBV15
D gene: TRBD2
clone size: -
CDR3 protein: CATSKPSGGALATDTQYF
CDR3 DNA: TGTGCCACCAGCAAGCCTAGCGGGGGGGCTTTGGCCACAGATACGCAGTATTTT

J gene: TRBJ2-1
V gene: TRBV7-8
D gene: TRBD2
clone size: -
CDR3 protein: CASSLGGGWQFF
CDR3 DNA: TGTGCCAGCAGCTTAGGCGGGGGGTGGCAGTTCTTC

J gene: TRBJ1-2
V gene: TRBV6-5
D gene: -
clone size: few
CDR3 protein: CASREDSLSGYTF
CDR3 DNA: TGTGCCAGCAGGGAGGACAGTTTATCTGGCTACACCTTC

J gene: TRBJ1-1
V gene: TRBV7-9
D gene: -
clone size: -
CDR3 protein: CASSLQENTEAFF
CDR3 DNA: TGTGCCAGCAGCCTACAGGAGAACACTGAAGCTTTCTTT

J gene: TRBJ1-3
V gene: TRBV4-1
D gene: -
clone size: few
CDR3 protein: CASSQIKTGDSGNTIYF
CDR3 DNA: TGCGCCAGCAGCCAAATAAAGACGGGGGACTCTGGAAACACCATATATTTT

J gene: TRBJ1-5
V gene: TRBV7-8
D gene: -
clone size: once
CDR3 protein: CASSLRLLGNQPQHF
CDR3 DNA: TGTGCCAGCAGCTTAAGACTCCTCGGAAATCAGCCCCAGCATTTT

J gene: TRBJ1-2
V gene: TRBV5-1
D gene: TRBD1
clone size: -
CDR3 protein: CASSFNTGTGANYGYTF
CDR3 DNA: TGCGCCAGCAGCTTCAACACCGGGACAGGAGCTAACTATGGCTACACCTTC

J gene: TRBJ2-7
V gene: TRBV6-6
D gene: -
clone size: -
CDR3 protein: CASSPLSGRATYEQYF
CDR3 DNA: TGTGCCAGCAGTCCGCTCAGCGGACGAGCGACCTACGAGCAGTACTTC

J gene: TRBJ1-1
V gene: TRBV5-1
D gene: -
clone size: -
CDR3 protein: CASSPISGLGEAFF
CDR3 DNA: TGCGCCAGCAGCCCCATAAGCGGCCTGGGTGAAGCTTTCTTT

J gene: TRBJ2-2
V gene: TRBV2
D gene: TRBD2
clone size: few
CDR3 protein: CASKWEGMNTGELFF
CDR3 DNA: TGTGCCAGCAAGTGGGAGGGGATGAACACCGGGGAGCTGTTTTTT

J gene: TRBJ1-1
V gene: TRBV6-6
D gene: -
clone size: -
CDR3 protein: CASTGLTNTEAFF
CDR3 DNA: TGTGCCAGTACGGGACTGACGAACACTGAAGCTTTCTTT